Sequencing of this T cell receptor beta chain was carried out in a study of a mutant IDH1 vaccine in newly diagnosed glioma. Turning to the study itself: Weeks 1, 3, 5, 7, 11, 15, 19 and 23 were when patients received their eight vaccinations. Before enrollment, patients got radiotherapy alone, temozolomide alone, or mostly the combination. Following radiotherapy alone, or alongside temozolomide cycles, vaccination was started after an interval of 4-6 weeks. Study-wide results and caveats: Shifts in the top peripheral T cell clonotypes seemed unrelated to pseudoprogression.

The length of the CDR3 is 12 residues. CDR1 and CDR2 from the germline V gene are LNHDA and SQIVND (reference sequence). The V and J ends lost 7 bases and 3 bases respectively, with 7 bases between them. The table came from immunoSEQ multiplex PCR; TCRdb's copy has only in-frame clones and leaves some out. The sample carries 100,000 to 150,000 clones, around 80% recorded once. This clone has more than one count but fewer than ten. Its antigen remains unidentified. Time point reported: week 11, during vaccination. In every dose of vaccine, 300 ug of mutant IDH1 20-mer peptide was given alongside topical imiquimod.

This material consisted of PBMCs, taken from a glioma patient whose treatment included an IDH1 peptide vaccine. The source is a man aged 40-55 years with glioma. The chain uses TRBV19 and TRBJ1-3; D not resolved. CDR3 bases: TGTGCCAGTATGGGAATTGGAAACACCATATATTTT. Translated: CASMGIGNTIYF.